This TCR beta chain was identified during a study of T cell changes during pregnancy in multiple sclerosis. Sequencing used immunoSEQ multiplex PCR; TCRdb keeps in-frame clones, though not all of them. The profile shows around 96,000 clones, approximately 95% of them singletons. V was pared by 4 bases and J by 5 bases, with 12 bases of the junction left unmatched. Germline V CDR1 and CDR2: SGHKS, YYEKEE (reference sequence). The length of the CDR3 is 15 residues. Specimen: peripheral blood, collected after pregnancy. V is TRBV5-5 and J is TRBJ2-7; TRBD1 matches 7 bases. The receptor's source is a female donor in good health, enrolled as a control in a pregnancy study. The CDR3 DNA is TGTGCCAGCAGCGGGAGACAGGGTCGTTCCCACGAGCAGTACTTC. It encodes CASSGRQGRSHEQYF.